These 32 T cell receptor beta chains came from one sample sequenced in a study of early T cells in non-severe SARS-CoV-2 infection. TCRdb passed the 5' RACE reads through MiXCR, listing each CDR3 protein once. The sample has roughly 28,000 distinct CDR3 sequences; roughly 4.4% are singletons. The sequenced material came from whole blood. The receptors originated from an adult who was a healthcare worker with PCR-confirmed SARS-CoV-2 infection or an uninfected control (not recorded which).

This chain joins TRBV7-2 and TRBJ2-3, with D perhaps assigned TRBD1 or TRBD2 (6 bases each). The length of the CDR3 is 15 residues. Germline V gene data show CDR1 as SGHTA and CDR2 as FQGNSA. Trimming removed 3 bases from V and 6 bases from J, with 16 bases in between. Written as DNA, the CDR3 is TGTGCCAGCAGCTTTGAGGGGGGCGCATGGGATACGCAGTATTTT. Protein product: CASSFEGGAWDTQYF.

This clonotype was counted at least ten times. The chain recombines TRBV5-1 with TRBJ2-2; D not certain. With 1 base removed from V and 5 bases from J, the gap between germline ends came to 12 bases. There are 15 residues in the CDR3. Germline V lookup: CDR1 SGHRS, CDR2 YFSETQ. In DNA form, the CDR3 reads TGCGCCAGCAGCTTGAGGACGCAAGATACCGGGGAGCTGTTTTTT. Amino acids: CASSLRTQDTGELFF.

The V call is TRBV7-8, the J call TRBJ1-2; possibly TRBD1 for D (6 bases). The CDR3 sequence is 13 residues long. CDR1 and CDR2 (germline): SGHVS, FQNEAQ. V dropped 1 base and J dropped 13 bases, with 16 bases sitting between them. The CDR3 DNA follows: TGTGCCAGCAGCTTAGGGGAGACAGGACATATCACCTTC. Protein sequence: CASSLGETGHITF.

This clonotype was seen more than once but under ten times. The rearrangement uses TRBV28 and TRBJ2-4; D call uncertain. Per germline, CDR1 MDHEN and CDR2 SYDVKM. The CDR3 consists of 14 residues. V was trimmed by 7 bases and J by 0 bases, leaving 10 bases between them. The CDR3 DNA follows: TGTGCCAGCAATCGGGTGCTAGCCAAAAACATTCAGTACTTC. Translated: CASNRVLAKNIQYF.

This clonotype was counted at least ten times. V is TRBV12-3 or TRBV12-4 and J is TRBJ1-2, with TRBD1 matching 9 bases. The CDR3 runs to 14 residues. The V and J ends lost 6 bases and 2 bases, in that order; junction bases with no gene match: 4. CDR3 sequence reads: CASRPGTGNYGYTF. CDR3 bases: TGTGCCAGCAGGCCCGGGACAGGGAACTATGGCTACACCTTC.

This clonotype appeared many times. The V and J genes are TRBV20-1 and TRBJ2-5, with D unclear. CDR1 is DFQATT and CDR2 is SNEGSKA in the germline V gene (reference sequence). V was trimmed by 2 bases and J by 2 bases, leaving 6 bases between them. The CDR3 spans 12 residues. CDR3 protein: CSARHSQETQYF. The CDR3 coding sequence is TGCAGTGCTAGACACAGTCAAGAGACCCAGTACTTC.

In its sample, this clonotype was seen many times. The chain recombines TRBV10-3 with TRBJ2-1; 10 bases agree with TRBD2. With 6 bases clipped from V and 6 bases from J, the junction kept 5 bases outside the gene matches. CDR3 length equals 14 residues. CDR1 is ENHRY, CDR2 SYGVKD, per germline. The CDR3 DNA is TGTGCCATCAGCCCAGCGGGAGGGTCCAATGAGCAGTTCTTC. It yields the protein CAISPAGGSNEQFF.

This clonotype is classed as medium-sized. The V call is TRBV19, the J call TRBJ2-1; 9 positions agree with TRBD1. J lost 11 bases, V lost 3 bases, and 8 bases had no gene match. The CDR3 sequence is 14 residues long. Per the germline V gene, CDR1 is LNHDA and CDR2 is SQIVND (reference sequence). CDR3 sequence reads: CASSIDGTGFKQFF. The CDR3 region has the DNA TGTGCCAGTAGTATTGACGGGACAGGGTTTAAGCAGTTCTTC.

This clonotype was observed a few times. The CDR3 sequence: CASSLYRGTNTGELFF. The CDR3 bases are TGTGCCAGCAGTTTATATAGGGGGACGAACACCGGGGAGCTGTTTTTT. The V gene is TRBV27, the J gene TRBJ2-2, with D tentatively TRBD1 (6 bases). The V gene's germline CDR1 is MNHEY and CDR2 SMNVEV (reference sequence). This CDR3 contains 16 residues. V dropped 1 base and J dropped 0 bases, with 9 bases sitting between them.

Ten or more counts support this clonotype. The chain couples TRBV7-6 to TRBJ2-5; unclear D gene. From germline, CDR1 is SGHVS and CDR2 FNYEAQ. V was shortened by 0 bases and J by 5 bases, with 4 bases between the two germline ends. CDR3 length equals 12 residues. The chain's CDR3 is CASSLAGETQYF. CDR3 DNA: TGTGCCAGCAGCTTAGCGGGGGAGACCCAGTACTTC.

The J gene is TRBJ2-4, the V gene TRBV19; D gene unclear. The CDR3 is made up of 13 amino acids. Per the germline V gene, CDR1 is LNHDA and CDR2 is SQIVND (reference sequence). V gave up 3 bases and J gave up 6 bases, with 9 bases separating them. The CDR3 DNA reads as TGTGCCAGTAGTATTGGTCCGGGAAACATTCAGTACTTC. Protein product: CASSIGPGNIQYF.

This clonotype was seen a few times. This chain connects TRBV29-1 to TRBJ2-5; no reliable D call. Per germline, CDR1 SQVTM and CDR2 ANQGSEA. The CDR3 totals 14 residues. Between the trimmed V and J ends, which lost 1 base and 4 bases, there was a span of 13 bases. The CDR3 loop reads CSVEVGCCLETQYF. The CDR3 DNA reads TGCAGCGTTGAAGTGGGGTGTTGTTTAGAGACCCAGTACTTC.

This clonotype came up many times. The chain couples TRBV4-3 to TRBJ2-7; D possibly corresponds to TRBD1 (5 bases). The CDR3 covers 14 residues. Germline CDR1 is LGHNA and CDR2 is YSLEER. Trimming cost V 5 bases and J 3 bases, with 14 bases left between them. As DNA, the CDR3 is TGCGCCAGCAGCTCCGCCAGGGAAAACTACGAGCAGTACTTC. Amino acids: CASSSARENYEQYF.

The V gene is TRBV4-1, the J gene TRBJ2-5; no firm D call. Trimming pared 2 bases from V and 1 base from J, leaving 8 bases between. This CDR3 has 14 amino acids. Germline loops: CDR1 MGHRA, CDR2 YSYEKL. CDR3 in amino acids: CASSQTQLQETQYF. DNA for the CDR3: TGCGCCAGCAGCCAAACCCAACTCCAAGAGACCCAGTACTTC.

A note on this clonotype: Just one base apart from a much larger clone, this may be a read error. This rearrangement joins TRBV12-1 to TRBJ1-1. TRBV12-1 is marked as a pseudogene. The CDR3 length is 16 residues. CDR3 loop: CASSWPWEGGNTEAFF. The CDR3 bases are TGTGCCAGCAGCTGGCCCTGGGAGGGGGGGAACACTGAAGCTTTCTTT.

This clonotype was found a few times. The rearrangement joins TRBV11-3 to TRBJ1-2, with D maybe TRBD1 (6 bases). V shed 5 bases and J shed 5 bases, with 36 bases lying between them. The CDR3 contains 21 residues. The V gene's germline CDR1 is SGHNT and CDR2 YENEEA. CDR3 sequence reads: CASSDRTETKVMSLKSYGYTF. CDR3 coding DNA: TGTGCCAGCAGCGATAGGACAGAAACAAAAGTTATGAGTCTCAAAAGTTATGGCTACACCTTC. Drawing the rest from reference TRBV11-3 and TRBJ1-2, the complete variable domain is EAGVVQSPRYKIIEKKQPVAFWCNPISGHNTLYWYLQNLGQGPELLIRYENEEAVDDSQLPKDRFSAERLKGVDSTLKIQPAELGDSAVYLCASSDRTETKVMSLKSYGYTFGSGTRLTVV.

This clonotype was seen at least ten times. CDR3 sequence (DNA): TGTGCCAGCAGACCTATAGCGGGAGGGCCTGACAATGAGCAGTTCTTC. This translates into CASRPIAGGPDNEQFF. The rearrangement uses TRBV12-3 or TRBV12-4 and TRBJ2-1; 11 bases agree with TRBD2. J lost 5 bases, V lost 6 bases, and 9 bases had no gene match. The CDR3 has 16 residues.

This clonotype was recorded at least ten times. CDR3 DNA: TGTGCCAGCTCACCTTCCGGGAGAAAGCAAACCACAGATACGCAGTATTTT. This sequence encodes CASSPSGRKQTTDTQYF. The rearrangement links TRBV18 to TRBJ2-3; TRBD2 is a possible D gene (6 bases). CDR3 length equals 17 residues. V gave up 3 bases and J gave up 2 bases, with 18 bases separating them. Germline CDR1 is KGHSH and CDR2 is LQKENI.

This clonotype appeared many times. This chain joins TRBV20-1 and TRBJ2-6; D gene unclear. This CDR3 is built from 15 residues. Germline V gene lookup returns CDR1 DFQATT and CDR2 SNEGSKA (reference sequence). The germline V and J ends were trimmed by 0 bases and 0 bases, with 6 bases remaining between them. Written as DNA, the CDR3 is TGCAGTGCTAGAGATAAGGGCTCTGGGGCCAACGTCCTGACTTTC. Its protein is CSARDKGSGANVLTF.

The chain links TRBV5-5 to TRBJ2-7, with 8 bases matching TRBD1. V lost 4 bases and J lost 1; bases outside the gene matches: 7. Germline V gene lookup returns CDR1 SGHKS and CDR2 YYEKEE (reference sequence). There are 15 residues in the CDR3. The CDR3 protein is CASSPTGVESYEQYF. The CDR3 DNA is TGTGCCAGCAGCCCGACAGGGGTTGAATCCTACGAGCAGTACTTC.

In DNA, the CDR3 is TGTGCCAGTAGTATTTCTGGCGGCGGCTACAATGAGCAGTTCTTC. The encoded protein is CASSISGGGYNEQFF. The rearrangement links TRBV19 to TRBJ2-1; D is unclear. The CDR3 spans 15 residues. The germline gives CDR1 LNHDA, CDR2 SQIVND (reference sequence). The V end was cut by 3 bases, the J end by 3 bases, with 12 bases between.

At least ten counts were recorded for this clonotype. This chain uses TRBV20-1 with TRBJ2-1; D is uncertain. The CDR3 is 16 residues long. CDR1 is DFQATT and CDR2 is SNEGSKA in the germline V gene (reference sequence). The V end lost 0 bases, the J end lost 0 bases, and 12 bases lay between the germline ends. The CDR3, as DNA: TGCAGTGCTAGAGATTTTCTGGATAGCTCCTACAATGAGCAGTTCTTC. Protein: CSARDFLDSSYNEQFF.

This clonotype counts as medium-sized. The V gene is TRBV28, the J gene TRBJ2-6; D not certain. Per germline, CDR1 MDHEN and CDR2 SYDVKM. V was pared by 3 bases and J by 0 bases, with 6 bases between. This CDR3 has 15 residues. CDR3: CASSLGNSGANVLTF. CDR3 nucleotides: TGTGCCAGCAGTTTGGGGAACTCTGGGGCCAACGTCCTGACTTTC.

In this sample, this clonotype turned up many times. The rearrangement joins TRBV30 to TRBJ1-5; D may be TRBD1 (5 bases). The CDR3 contains 15 residues. Trimming removed 1 base at V and 5 bases at J, with 15 bases between. Germline-derived CDR1 and CDR2 are GTSNPN and SVGIG (reference sequence). The CDR3 DNA reads as TGTGCCTGGAGTGAGGGGATCGCGCCTGATCAGCCCCAGCATTTT. Translation: CAWSEGIAPDQPQHF.

This clonotype was detected ten times or more. CDR3 in amino acids: CASSLGTSETQYF. The CDR3 bases are TGCGCCAGCAGCTTAGGGACATCAGAGACCCAGTACTTC. The V gene is TRBV5-1, the J gene TRBJ2-5; the D gene is possibly TRBD1 (6 bases). Germline V CDR1 and CDR2: SGHRS, YFSETQ. The CDR3 totals 13 residues. V shed 2 bases and J shed 4 bases, with 9 bases lying between them.

The sample holds many counts of this clonotype. The chain employs TRBV9 and TRBJ2-5; no reliable D call. The germline CDR1 and CDR2 sequences are SGDLS and YYNGEE. V lost 0 bases and J lost 1, with 7 bases in between. This CDR3 contains 14 residues. CDR3 sequence reads: CASSVAGSQETQYF. CDR3 in DNA: TGTGCCAGCAGCGTAGCTGGATCCCAAGAGACCCAGTACTTC.

This clonotype was counted at least ten times. V usage is TRBV19 and J usage is TRBJ1-2; possible D gene TRBD1, 5 bases. Germline CDR1 is LNHDA and CDR2 is SQIVND (reference sequence). The V gene lost 7 bases and the J gene lost 3 bases, with 9 bases spanning the gap. This CDR3 is 12 amino acids long. The CDR3 bases are TGTGCCAGTACAGGGTCTGACTATGGCTACACCTTC. This codes for CASTGSDYGYTF.

The gene calls are TRBV24-1 and TRBJ2-3, with D uncertain. This CDR3 has 15 residues. Trimming took 6 bases from V and 5 from J, leaving 17 bases between them. In germline, CDR1 is KGHDR, CDR2 SFDVKD. The chain's CDR3 is CATSPVAGDQDTQYF. In nucleotides, the CDR3 is TGTGCCACCAGTCCAGTGGCAGGAGACCAAGATACGCAGTATTTT.

The chain employs TRBV27 and TRBJ1-3; the D is unclear. V was shortened by 5 bases and J by 0 bases, with 11 bases between the two germline ends. Per the germline V gene, CDR1 is MNHEY and CDR2 is SMNVEV (reference sequence). The CDR3 has 15 residues. The CDR3, as DNA: TGTGCCAGCAGTCTTACAGTAAACTCTGGAAACACCATATATTTT. The encoded protein is CASSLTVNSGNTIYF.

This clonotype was observed at least ten times. This chain uses TRBV19 with TRBJ2-5; 7 bases fit TRBD2. This CDR3 has 16 residues. Germline V lookup: CDR1 LNHDA, CDR2 SQIVND (reference sequence). V lost 8 bases, J lost 4 bases, and 16 bases stayed unmatched. As DNA, the CDR3 is TGTGCCAGTTCTCTTCTCTTAGGCGGGAGTGGAGAGACCCAGTACTTC. It codes for CASSLLLGGSGETQYF. Full variable domain (rest looked up from reference TRBV19 and TRBJ2-5): DGGITQSPKYLFRKEGQNVTLSCEQNLNHDAMYWYRQDPGQGLRLIYYSQIVNDFQKGDIAEGYSVSREKKESFPLTVTSAQKNPTAFYLCASSLLLGGSGETQYFGPGTRLLVL.

This clonotype was counted at least ten times. V usage is TRBV7-2 and J usage is TRBJ2-1; D possibly corresponds to TRBD2 (5 bases). The CDR3 consists of 13 residues. Germline V gene data show CDR1 as SGHTA and CDR2 as FQGNSA. The V end was cut by 5 bases, the J end by 7 bases, with 12 bases between. The CDR3 DNA is TGTGCCAGCAGCATGACCGGACTTAATGAGCAGTTCTTC. Its translation: CASSMTGLNEQFF.

This chain links TRBV7-2 with TRBJ2-1, with D possibly TRBD2 on 6 matching bases. Trimming removed 5 bases from V and 2 bases from J, with 13 bases in between. The V gene's germline CDR1 is SGHTA and CDR2 FQGNSA. This CDR3 has 15 residues. The DNA for the CDR3 is TGTGCCAGCAGCCACGGGAGCTCCACCTACAATGAGCAGTTCTTC. Residues: CASSHGSSTYNEQFF.